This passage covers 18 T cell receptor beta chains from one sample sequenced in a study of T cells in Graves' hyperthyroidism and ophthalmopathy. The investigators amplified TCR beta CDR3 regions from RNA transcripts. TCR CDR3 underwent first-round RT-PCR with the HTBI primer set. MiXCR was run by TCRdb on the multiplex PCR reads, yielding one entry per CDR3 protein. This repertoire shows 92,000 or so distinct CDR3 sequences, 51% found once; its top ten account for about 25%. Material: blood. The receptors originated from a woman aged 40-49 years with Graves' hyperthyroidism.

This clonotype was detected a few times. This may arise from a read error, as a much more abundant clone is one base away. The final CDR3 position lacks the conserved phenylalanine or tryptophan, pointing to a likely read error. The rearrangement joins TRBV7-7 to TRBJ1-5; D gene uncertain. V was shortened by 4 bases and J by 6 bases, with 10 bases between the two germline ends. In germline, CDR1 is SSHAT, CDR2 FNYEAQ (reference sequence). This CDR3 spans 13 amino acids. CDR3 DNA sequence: TGTGCCAGCAGCTCTAGAGACACTCAGCCCCAGCATTCT. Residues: CASSSRDTQPQHS.

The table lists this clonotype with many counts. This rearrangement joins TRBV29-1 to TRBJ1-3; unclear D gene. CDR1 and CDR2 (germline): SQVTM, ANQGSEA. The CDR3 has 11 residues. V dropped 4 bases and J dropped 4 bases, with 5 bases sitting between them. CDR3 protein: CSVVGGNTIYF. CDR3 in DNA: TGCAGCGTTGTGGGGGGAAACACCATATATTTT. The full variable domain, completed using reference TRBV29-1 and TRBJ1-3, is SAVISQKPSRDICQRGTSLTIQCQVDSQVTMMFWYRQQPGQSLTLIATANQGSEATYESGFVIDKFPISRPNLTFSTLTVSNMSPEDSSIYLCSVVGGNTIYFGEGSWLTVV.

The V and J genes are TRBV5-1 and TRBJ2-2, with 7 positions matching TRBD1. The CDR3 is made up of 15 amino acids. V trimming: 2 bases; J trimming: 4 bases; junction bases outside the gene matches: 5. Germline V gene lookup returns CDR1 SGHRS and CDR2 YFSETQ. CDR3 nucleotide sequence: TGCGCCAGCAGCTTCGGACAGGATTCCACCGGGGAGCTGTTTTTT. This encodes CASSFGQDSTGELFF.

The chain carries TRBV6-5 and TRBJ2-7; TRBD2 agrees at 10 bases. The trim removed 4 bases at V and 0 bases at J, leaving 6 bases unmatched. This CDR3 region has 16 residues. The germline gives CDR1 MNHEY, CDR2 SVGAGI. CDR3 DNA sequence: TGTGCCAGCAGTTGGCTAGCGGGAGCCCACTCCTACGAGCAGTACTTC. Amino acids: CASSWLAGAHSYEQYF.

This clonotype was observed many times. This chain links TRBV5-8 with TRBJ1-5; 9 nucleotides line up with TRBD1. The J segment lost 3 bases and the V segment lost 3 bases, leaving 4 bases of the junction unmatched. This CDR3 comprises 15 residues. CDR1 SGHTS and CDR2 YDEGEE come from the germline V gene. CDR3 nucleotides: TGTGCCAGCAGCTCCGGGACAGGGAACAATCAGCCCCAGCATTTT. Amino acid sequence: CASSSGTGNNQPQHF.

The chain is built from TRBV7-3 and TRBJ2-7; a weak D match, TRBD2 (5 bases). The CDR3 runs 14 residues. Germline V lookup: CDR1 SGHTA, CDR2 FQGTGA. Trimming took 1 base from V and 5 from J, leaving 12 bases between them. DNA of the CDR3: TGTGCCAGCAGCTTAAGCGGGTACGAGGACGAGCAGTACTTC. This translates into CASSLSGYEDEQYF.

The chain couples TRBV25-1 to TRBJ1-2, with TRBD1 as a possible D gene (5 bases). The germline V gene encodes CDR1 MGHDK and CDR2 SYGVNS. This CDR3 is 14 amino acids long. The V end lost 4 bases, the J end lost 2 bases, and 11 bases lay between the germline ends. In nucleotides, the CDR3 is TGTGCCAGCAGTGCCCAGGACACAAACTATGGCTACACCTTC. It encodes CASSAQDTNYGYTF.

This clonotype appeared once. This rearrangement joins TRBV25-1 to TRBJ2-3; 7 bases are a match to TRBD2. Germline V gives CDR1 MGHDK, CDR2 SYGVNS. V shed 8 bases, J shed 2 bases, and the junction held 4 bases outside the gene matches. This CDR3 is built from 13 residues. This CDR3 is CASGRAITDTQYF. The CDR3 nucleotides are TGTGCCAGCGGGAGGGCTATCACAGATACGCAGTATTTT. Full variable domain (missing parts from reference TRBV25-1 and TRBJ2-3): EADIYQTPRYLVIGTGKKITLECSQTMGHDKMYWYQQDPGMELHLIHYSYGVNSTEKGDLSSESTVSRIRTEHFPLTLESARPSHTSQYLCASGRAITDTQYFGPGTRLTVL.

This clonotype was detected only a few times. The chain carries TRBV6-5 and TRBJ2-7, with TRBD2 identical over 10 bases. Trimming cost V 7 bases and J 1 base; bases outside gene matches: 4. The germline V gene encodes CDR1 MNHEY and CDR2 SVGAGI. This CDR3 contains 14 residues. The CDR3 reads CASTGLAESYEQYF. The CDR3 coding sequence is TGTGCCAGCACCGGACTAGCGGAGTCCTACGAGCAGTACTTC.

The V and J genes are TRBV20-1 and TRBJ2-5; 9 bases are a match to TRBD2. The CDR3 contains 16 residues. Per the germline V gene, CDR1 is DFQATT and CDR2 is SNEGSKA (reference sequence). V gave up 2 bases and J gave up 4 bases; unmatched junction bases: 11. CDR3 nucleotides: TGCAGTGCTAGACTCGGGGTAGGCGGGAGGGGAGAGACCCAGTACTTC. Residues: CSARLGVGGRGETQYF.

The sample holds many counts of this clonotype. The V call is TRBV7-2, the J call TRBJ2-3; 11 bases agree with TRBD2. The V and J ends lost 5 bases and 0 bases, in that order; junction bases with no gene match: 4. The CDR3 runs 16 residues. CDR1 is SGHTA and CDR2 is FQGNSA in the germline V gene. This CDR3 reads CASSPIAGGSTDTQYF. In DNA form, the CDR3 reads TGTGCCAGCAGCCCGATAGCGGGAGGGAGCACAGATACGCAGTATTTT.

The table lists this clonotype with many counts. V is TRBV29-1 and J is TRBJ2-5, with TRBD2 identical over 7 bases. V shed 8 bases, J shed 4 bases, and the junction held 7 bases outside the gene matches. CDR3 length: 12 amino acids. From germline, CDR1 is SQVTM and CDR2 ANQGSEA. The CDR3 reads CSTSGIGETQYF. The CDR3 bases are TGCAGCACCAGCGGGATCGGAGAGACCCAGTACTTC.

CDR3 loop: CSARTGYGYTF. The DNA of the CDR3 is TGCAGTGCTAGGACAGGCTATGGCTACACCTTC. The V gene is TRBV20-1, the J gene TRBJ1-2; TRBD1 might be the D (6 bases). CDR3 length: 11 residues. V gave up 3 bases and J gave up 4 bases, with 6 bases separating them. Germline assignment: CDR1 DFQATT and CDR2 SNEGSKA (reference sequence).

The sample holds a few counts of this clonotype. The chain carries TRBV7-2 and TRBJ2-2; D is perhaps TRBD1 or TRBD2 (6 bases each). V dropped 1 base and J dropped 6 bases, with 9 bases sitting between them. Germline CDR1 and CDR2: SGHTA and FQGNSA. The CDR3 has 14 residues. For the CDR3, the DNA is TGTGCCAGCAGCTTAGGAGGGGGGCCCGGGGAGCTGTTTTTT. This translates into CASSLGGGPGELFF. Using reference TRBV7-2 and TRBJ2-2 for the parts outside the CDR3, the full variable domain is GAGVSQSPSNKVTEKGKDVELRCDPISGHTALYWYRQSLGQGLEFLIYFQGNSAPDKSGLPSDRFSAERTGGSVSTLTIQRTQQEDSAVYLCASSLGGGPGELFFGEGSRLTVL.

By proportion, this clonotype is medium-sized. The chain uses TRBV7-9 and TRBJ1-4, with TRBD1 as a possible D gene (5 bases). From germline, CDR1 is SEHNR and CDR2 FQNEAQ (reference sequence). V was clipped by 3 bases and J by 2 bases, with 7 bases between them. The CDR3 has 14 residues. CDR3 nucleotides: TGTGCCAGCAGCTTGGGACGGACTAATGAAAAACTGTTTTTT. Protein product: CASSLGRTNEKLFF.

The CDR3 loop reads CASPGQGSTEAFF. The CDR3 nucleotides read TGTGCCAGCCCCGGACAGGGGAGCACTGAAGCTTTCTTT. The chain employs TRBV25-1 and TRBJ1-1, with 9 bases lining up with TRBD1. The CDR3 sequence is 13 residues long. Trimming cost V 8 bases and J 4 bases; bases outside gene matches: 5. Germline CDR1 MGHDK, CDR2 SYGVNS.

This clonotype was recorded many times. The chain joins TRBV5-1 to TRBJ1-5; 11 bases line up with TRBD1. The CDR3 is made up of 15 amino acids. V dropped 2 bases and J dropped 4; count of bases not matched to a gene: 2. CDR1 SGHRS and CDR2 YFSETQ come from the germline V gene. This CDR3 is CASSFGQGANQPQHF. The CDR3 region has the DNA TGCGCCAGCAGCTTCGGACAGGGGGCGAATCAGCCCCAGCATTTT. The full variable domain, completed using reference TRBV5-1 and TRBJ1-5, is KAGVTQTPRYLIKTRGQQVTLSCSPISGHRSVSWYQQTPGQGLQFLFEYFSETQRNKGNFPGRFSGRQFSNSRSEMNVSTLELGDSALYLCASSFGQGANQPQHFGDGTRLSIL.

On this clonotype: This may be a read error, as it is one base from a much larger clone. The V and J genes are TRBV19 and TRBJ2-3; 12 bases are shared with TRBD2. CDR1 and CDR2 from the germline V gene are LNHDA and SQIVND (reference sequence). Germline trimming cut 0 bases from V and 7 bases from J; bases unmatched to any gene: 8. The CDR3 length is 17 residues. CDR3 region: CASSIDETSGRRNTQYF. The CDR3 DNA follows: TGTGCCAGTAGTATAGATGAGACTAGCGGGAGAAGAAATACGCAGTATTTT.